The 24 T cell receptor beta chains given below trace back to one sample, sequenced in a study of T cell repertoires in cytomegalovirus infection. Via MiXCR, TCRdb re-called the reads, giving one row per CDR3 protein. In the table there are around 230,000 distinct CDR3 sequences, 38% of which are singletons. Antigens for these TCRs are unknown. The sample here was CD8+ T cells from cultured PBMCs, taken from culture after CMV antigen stimulation. These TCRs come from a human donor in good health (CMV status not recorded). Some clones in this sample may be carry-over from other donors' samples.

The rearrangement uses TRBV12-3 or TRBV12-4 and TRBJ1-3; D is unclear. V lost 8 bases and J 4 bases, leaving 6 bases between the germline ends. This CDR3 has 11 residues. The CDR3 loop reads CASFLGNTIYF. CDR3 nucleotides: TGTGCCAGCTTTCTAGGAAACACCATATATTTT.

The chain has TRBV27 and TRBJ2-5, with 11 nucleotides matching TRBD2. Losses at the gene ends were 6 bases for V and 7 bases for J; bases not matched to a gene: 13. Germline V lookup: CDR1 MNHEY, CDR2 SMNVEV (reference sequence). This CDR3 has 16 amino acids. CDR3 sequence: CASSSGTSGPRSTQYF. In nucleotides, the CDR3 is TGTGCCAGCAGCTCTGGGACTAGCGGCCCGAGGTCGACCCAGTACTTC.

This clonotype was counted once. V is TRBV28 and J is TRBJ2-7, with 8 positions matching TRBD1. There are 15 residues in the CDR3. Germline V gene lookup returns CDR1 MDHEN and CDR2 SYDVKM. V was pared by 4 bases and J by 4 bases, with 9 bases of the junction left unmatched. CDR3 bases: TGTGCCAGCAGTTCCCCCCTGACAGGGGTTTACGAGCAGTACTTC. Translating it yields CASSSPLTGVYEQYF. Complete variable domain (other parts from reference TRBV28 and TRBJ2-7): DVKVTQSSRYLVKRTGEKVFLECVQDMDHENMFWYRQDPGLGLRLIYFSYDVKMKEKGDIPEGYSVSREKKERFSLILESASTNQTSMYLCASSSPLTGVYEQYFGPGTRLTVT.

The rearrangement links TRBV5-1 to TRBJ2-1, with 10 nucleotides matching TRBD2. With V trimmed by 3 bases and J by 7 bases, 7 bases remained unmatched. This CDR3 has 15 residues. The V gene's germline CDR1 is SGHRS and CDR2 YFSETQ. CDR3 sequence reads: CASSSSSGSSNEQFF. CDR3 DNA sequence: TGCGCCAGCAGCTCGTCTAGCGGGAGCTCTAATGAGCAGTTCTTC.

This clonotype was seen a few times. V and J are TRBV7-8 and TRBJ2-7; a possible D gene is TRBD2 (6 bases). V lost 1 base and J lost 5, with 12 bases in between. Per the germline V gene, CDR1 is SGHVS and CDR2 is FQNEAQ. This CDR3 region has 14 residues. The CDR3 region has the DNA TGTGCCAGCAGCTTAGGCGGGATGGTAAACGAGCAGTACTTC. This translates into CASSLGGMVNEQYF.

This chain uses TRBV20-1 with TRBJ2-3; D gene ambiguous. The CDR3 length is 15 residues. Trimming shortened V by 3 bases and J by 1 base, and 14 bases separated the two germline ends. Germline CDR1 is DFQATT and CDR2 is SNEGSKA (reference sequence). The CDR3 region has the DNA TGCAGTGCTAGGATAGTAGGTCCTGGCACAGATACGCAGTATTTT. This codes for CSARIVGPGTDTQYF.

This clonotype was picked up a small number of times. This chain links TRBV11-2 with TRBJ2-3; TRBD2 agrees at 7 bases. The CDR3 has 18 residues. With 8 bases clipped from V and 2 bases from J, the junction kept 19 bases outside the gene matches. Per germline, CDR1 SGHAT and CDR2 FQNNGV. The chain's CDR3 is CASELQLLLGTITDTQYF. Here the CDR3 DNA reads TGTGCCAGCGAACTCCAGCTTCTGTTAGGGACTATCACAGATACGCAGTATTTT.

This clonotype was observed a few times. This chain links TRBV7-6 with TRBJ1-4; D gene uncertain. V gave up 4 bases and J gave up 2 bases, with 11 bases separating them. The CDR3 runs to 15 residues. Germline V CDR1 and CDR2: SGHVS, FNYEAQ. CDR3 protein: CASSSRERTNEKLFF. CDR3 nucleotides: TGTGCCAGCAGCTCACGGGAGAGGACTAATGAAAAACTGTTTTTT.

This clonotype turned up a few times. V usage is TRBV6-6 and J usage is TRBJ2-1; D is undetermined. The CDR3 extends over 14 amino acids. Germline CDR1 is MNHNY and CDR2 is SVGAGI (reference sequence). The ends were cut back, 7 bases at V and 8 bases at J, with 18 bases in the middle. The DNA of the CDR3 is TGTGCCAGCACCCTGCTCCCTACCGGCGATGAGCAGTTCTTC. Its protein product is CASTLLPTGDEQFF.

This clonotype was found a few times. The chain carries TRBV6-1 and TRBJ2-7, with 12 positions matching TRBD1. Germline V gene lookup returns CDR1 MNHNS and CDR2 SASEGT. The V segment lost 5 bases and the J segment 7 bases; nucleotides outside the gene matches: 9. This CDR3 has 15 amino acids. In nucleotides, the CDR3 is TGTGCCAGCAGTTTGGGGGGACAGGGGGCGAGGGAGCAGTACTTC. Translation gives CASSLGGQGAREQYF.

This clonotype occurred a few times. The chain carries TRBV11-2 and TRBJ2-6; 7 positions agree with TRBD1. J gave up 3 bases and V 1 base, and 9 bases lay outside the gene matches. Per germline, CDR1 SGHAT and CDR2 FQNNGV. CDR3 length: 18 residues. In nucleotides, the CDR3 is TGTGCCAGCAGCTTAGCAGCGACAGGGAAGCGTGGGGCCAACGTCCTGACTTTC. This codes for CASSLAATGKRGANVLTF.

The rearrangement uses TRBV4-2 and TRBJ2-1; D is uncertain. CDR3 length: 12 amino acids. Trimming shortened V by 2 bases and J by 6 bases, and 5 bases separated the two germline ends. Germline V CDR1 and CDR2: LGHNA, YNFKEQ. The CDR3 region has the DNA TGTGCCAGCAGCCAAAGAAGCAATGAGCAGTTCTTC. This codes for CASSQRSNEQFF.

In this sample, this clonotype turned up many times. The V and J genes are TRBV7-9 and TRBJ2-2; 11 nucleotides match TRBD2. Germline V gene lookup returns CDR1 SEHNR and CDR2 FQNEAQ (reference sequence). J gave up 5 bases and V 6 bases, and 5 bases lay outside the gene matches. The CDR3 covers 15 residues. The CDR3 loop reads CASSLLAGVTGELFF. CDR3 nucleotide sequence: TGTGCCAGCAGTTTACTAGCGGGAGTAACCGGGGAGCTGTTTTTT. The variable domain in full, with the rest retrieved from reference TRBV7-9 and TRBJ2-2, is DTGVSQNPRHKITKRGQNVTFRCDPISEHNRLYWYRQTLGQGPEFLTYFQNEAQLEKSRLLSDRFSAERPKGSFSTLEIQRTEQGDSAMYLCASSLLAGVTGELFFGEGSRLTVL.

This clonotype appeared a few times. This chain links TRBV7-9 with TRBJ2-3; no definite D call. Germline CDR1 SEHNR, CDR2 FQNEAQ (reference sequence). Trimming took off 1 base at V and 1 base at J, with 12 bases between the two ends. The CDR3 contains 16 residues. The CDR3 loop reads CASSLGEDLRTDTQYF. CDR3 nucleotide sequence: TGTGCCAGCAGCTTAGGGGAAGACTTGCGCACAGATACGCAGTATTTT. Using reference TRBV7-9 and TRBJ2-3 for the parts outside the CDR3, the full variable domain is DTGVSQNPRHKITKRGQNVTFRCDPISEHNRLYWYRQTLGQGPEFLTYFQNEAQLEKSRLLSDRFSAERPKGSFSTLEIQRTEQGDSAMYLCASSLGEDLRTDTQYFGPGTRLTVL.

This clonotype came up a few times. The J gene is TRBJ1-1, the V gene TRBV4-1; tentatively, D is TRBD1 (5 bases). The V gene's germline CDR1 is MGHRA and CDR2 YSYEKL. V was clipped by 0 bases and J by 8 bases, with 16 bases between them. The CDR3 is 15 residues long. This CDR3 reads CASSQDGKGQGEAFF. The DNA of the CDR3 is TGCGCCAGCAGCCAAGACGGGAAGGGGCAGGGAGAAGCTTTCTTT.

The V gene is TRBV10-3, the J gene TRBJ1-2; 8 bases are shared with TRBD1. The germline V gene has CDR1 ENHRY and CDR2 SYGVKD. This CDR3 is built from 13 residues. The junction had 4 bases not matched to a gene; V was cut back by 5 bases and J by 5 bases. DNA for the CDR3: TGTGCCATCAGTTGGACAGGGCGATATGGCTACACCTTC. This encodes CAISWTGRYGYTF.

The chain carries TRBV13 and TRBJ2-7; 12 bases agree with TRBD2. V shed 4 bases, J shed 8 bases, and the junction held 9 bases outside the gene matches. This CDR3 has 15 residues. Germline V gene data show CDR1 as PRHDT and CDR2 as FYEKMQ (reference sequence). For the CDR3, the DNA is TGTGCCAGCAGCTCGCTGACTAGCGGGAGAGATAAGCAGTACTTC. Translation: CASSSLTSGRDKQYF.

This clonotype came up a few times. The chain joins TRBV6-1 to TRBJ2-5; TRBD2 matches at 13 bases. The germline CDR1 and CDR2 sequences are MNHNS and SASEGT. The CDR3 has 17 residues. Trimming at V came to 1 base and at J to 5 bases, leaving 7 bases not matched to a gene. CDR3 nucleotide sequence: TGTGCCAGCAGTGAAGGGATGAGACTAGCGGGAGGCGAGACCCAGTACTTC. Encoded protein: CASSEGMRLAGGETQYF.

There are a few counts of this clonotype. The chain is built from TRBV12-5 and TRBJ2-3; D gene unclear. Trimming pared 4 bases from V and 0 bases from J, leaving 11 bases between. This CDR3 is built from 15 residues. The V gene's germline CDR1 is LGHNT and CDR2 FRNRAP. CDR3 sequence (DNA): TGTGCTAGTGGTTCAGTCCGGCCCAGCACAGATACGCAGTATTTT. This translates into CASGSVRPSTDTQYF. The whole variable domain, filled in from reference TRBV12-5 and TRBJ2-3, reads DARVTQTPRHKVTEMGQEVTMRCQPILGHNTVFWYRQTMMQGLELLAYFRNRAPLDDSGMPKDRFSAEMPDATLATLKIQPSEPRDSAVYFCASGSVRPSTDTQYFGPGTRLTVL.

This chain joins TRBV28 and TRBJ1-4; the D is unclear. This CDR3 is 15 amino acids long. The V end was cut by 4 bases, the J end by 8 bases, with 17 bases between. CDR1 MDHEN and CDR2 SYDVKM come from the germline V gene. This CDR3 is CASSYPRREGEKLFF. The DNA for the CDR3 is TGTGCCAGCAGTTACCCTCGGCGGGAGGGCGAAAAACTGTTTTTT. Drawing the rest from reference TRBV28 and TRBJ1-4, the complete variable domain is DVKVTQSSRYLVKRTGEKVFLECVQDMDHENMFWYRQDPGLGLRLIYFSYDVKMKEKGDIPEGYSVSREKKERFSLILESASTNQTSMYLCASSYPRREGEKLFFGSGTQLSVL.

A note on this clonotype: The junction departs from germline at one end; a sequencing error may be responsible. CDR3 DNA: TGTGCCAGAAGTTCTAATCAGTGTCATAAATATGGCTACACCTTC. Amino acids: CARSSNQCHKYGYTF. The chain carries TRBV27 and TRBJ1-2; D remains ambiguous. This CDR3 has 15 residues. Per the germline V gene, CDR1 is MNHEY and CDR2 is SMNVEV (reference sequence).

The chain has TRBV28 and TRBJ1-2; D ambiguous. Trimming took 5 bases from V and 5 from J, leaving 15 bases between them. The germline V gene has CDR1 MDHEN and CDR2 SYDVKM. The CDR3 consists of 14 residues. CDR3 in amino acids: CASSPPRTDYGYTF. The CDR3 DNA reads TGTGCCAGCAGTCCCCCTCGGACGGATTATGGCTACACCTTC.

This clonotype was found a few times. The genes are TRBV7-9 and TRBJ1-1, with D perhaps matching TRBD1 (6 bases). The V end lost 7 bases, the J end lost 3 bases, and 15 bases lay between the germline ends. The length of the CDR3 is 14 residues. Germline V CDR1 and CDR2: SEHNR, FQNEAQ (reference sequence). This chain's CDR3 is CASKTGGGDTEAFF. The CDR3 DNA reads as TGTGCCAGCAAGACAGGAGGTGGGGACACTGAAGCTTTCTTT.

The chain combines TRBV4-1 with TRBJ1-5; no firm D call. V lost 1 base, J lost 3 bases, and 7 bases lay in between. Germline V gene data show CDR1 as MGHRA and CDR2 as YSYEKL. CDR3 size: 14 residues. The CDR3 is CASSQGLDNQPQHF. The CDR3 nucleotides are TGCGCCAGCAGCCAAGGGCTCGACAATCAGCCCCAGCATTTT.